These T cell receptor beta chains were read from a single sample in a study of T cells in Graves' hyperthyroidism and ophthalmopathy. TCRdb ran MiXCR on the multiplex PCR reads and lists one entry per CDR3 protein. The sample yields about half a million distinct CDR3 sequences, less than 25% seen once. The sequenced sample was blood. The receptors were gathered from a young man with Graves' hyperthyroidism. CDR3s include the opening cysteine and the closing phenylalanine or tryptophan.

CDR3 protein | J gene | V gene
CASSEGNEAFF | TRBJ1-1 | TRBV4-1
CASSPDIANTGELFF | TRBJ2-2 | TRBV18
CASMGDGNTGELFF | TRBJ2-2 | TRBV6-1
CASRTGLPGTGELFF | TRBJ2-2 | TRBV6-1
CASSYGRAGYEQYF | TRBJ2-7 | TRBV6-5
CASSQGINTGELFF | TRBJ2-2 | TRBV12-3/TRBV12-4
CAIRDRQFGDTEAFF | TRBJ1-1 | TRBV10-3
CASSLAQVQNIQYF | TRBJ2-4 | TRBV12-3/TRBV12-4
CASSNRGVNQPQHF | TRBJ1-5 | TRBV27
CASSSRDRGMGQPQHF | TRBJ1-5 | TRBV28
CASSSIPTSTEAFF | TRBJ1-1 | TRBV5-5
CASSEREVYGYTF | TRBJ1-2 | TRBV2
CASSLVPQREETQYF | TRBJ2-5 | TRBV7-6
CASRGDSSTEAFF | TRBJ1-1 | TRBV7-4
CAISEVDLNTEAFF | TRBJ1-1 | TRBV10-3
CASSYREDTEAFF | TRBJ1-1 | TRBV27
CASQREQGNTGELFF | TRBJ2-2 | TRBV6-1
CASSAKDRGLQETQYF | TRBJ2-5 | TRBV9
CASSLGVGEAEAFF | TRBJ1-1 | TRBV12-3/TRBV12-4
CASSEERASGELFF | TRBJ2-2 | TRBV2
CSVGEQLNTVAFF | TRBJ1-1 | TRBV29-1
CASSEYPSPAYEQYF | TRBJ2-7 | TRBV6-1
CASSLGAPLETQYF | TRBJ2-5 | TRBV12-3/TRBV12-4
CASSRRAPGSNYGYTF | TRBJ1-2 | TRBV28
CASSSDTGIETQYF | TRBJ2-5 | TRBV28
CASSLASGALVGETQYF | TRBJ2-5 | TRBV5-1
CATSDPGNIGYTF | TRBJ1-2 | TRBV24-1
CASSPTGGLPYPSF | TRBJ1-2 | TRBV11-2
CASSIRLAGVYEQYF | TRBJ2-7 | TRBV19
CASSKTIGTGRFQETQYF | TRBJ2-5 | TRBV7-9
CAWSAGGTDGYTF | TRBJ1-2 | TRBV30
CASSPTTGMNTEAFF | TRBJ1-1 | TRBV5-1
CASSLEQAEAFF | TRBJ1-1 | TRBV7-9
CASSSIADGYTF | TRBJ1-2 | TRBV28
CASSYSPSAANTGELFF | TRBJ2-2 | TRBV6-5
CASSPSGGMTYNEQYF | TRBJ2-7 | TRBV18
CASSFGTAMNTEAFF | TRBJ1-1 | TRBV5-1
CASSLDAGEAYEQYF | TRBJ2-7 | TRBV11-2
CASSRPTENYGYTF | TRBJ1-2 | TRBV6-1
CASSYGSGNTIYF | TRBJ1-3 | TRBV12-3/TRBV12-4
CAWGSGPNTEAFF | TRBJ1-1 | TRBV30
CAITPRGAGEQYF | TRBJ2-7 | TRBV10-3
CASSPGDRDNYGYTF | TRBJ1-2 | TRBV19
CATSRDGGYEQYF | TRBJ2-7 | TRBV15
CASSLNVGSPLHF | TRBJ1-6 | TRBV12-3/TRBV12-4
CASSVGLAGLGSNQPQHF | TRBJ1-5 | TRBV19
CASSLDSLQPQHF | TRBJ1-5 | TRBV5-1
CASSLAQGLMGYTF | TRBJ1-2 | TRBV12-3/TRBV12-4
CASRNRQESTGELFF | TRBJ2-2 | TRBV12-3/TRBV12-4
CATNSEAGEETQYF | TRBJ2-5 | TRBV15